The clone carrying this T cell receptor (beta chain) was found once. The data derive from a study of blood T cell repertoires in COVID-19. The CDR3 is made up of 14 amino acids. V was pared by 6 bases and J by 7 bases, with 7 bases of the junction left unmatched. CDR1 is MDHEN, CDR2 SYDVKM, per germline. As originally analysed: Amplification of reference gene primers provided the estimated nucleated cell counts. The data were produced by immunoSEQ multiplex PCR, yet TCRdb's version contains in-frame clones alone and is incomplete. V, J and clone size reflect that table, while D and trimming were determined from the DNA. The table records 200,000 to 300,000 clones, around 80% of them present only once.

This receptor was taken from a middle-aged man who had recovered from COVID-19. V is TRBV28 and J is TRBJ1-4; 8 bases agree with TRBD1. The sequenced material came from peripheral blood. The CDR3 DNA reads TGTGCCAGCAGGTGGGCAGGGGGCTTTGAAAAACTGTTTTTT. Protein: CASRWAGGFEKLFF.